These T cell receptor beta chains were read from a single sample in a study of T-cell reconstitution after alpha-beta-depleted transplantation in children. From the PCR reads, TCRdb called clonotypes with MiXCR, one entry per CDR3 protein. The table shows 640,000 or so distinct CDR3 sequences, with 16% occurring only once. Sequenced material: PBMCs from the stem cell graft donor, taken from the stem cell graft. These TCRs come from a human donor who donated a stem cell graft to a child with acute myeloid leukemia. CDR3s include the opening cysteine and the closing phenylalanine or tryptophan. The D gene is left open where the match is weak. Only part of the rows carry a size: once, few, many, or a class if the clone is expanded.

D	J	size	V	CDR3	DNA
NA	TRBJ2-5	NA	TRBV6-2/TRBV6-3	CASNLGQGGETQYF	TGTGCCAGCAACCTGGGCCAGGGTGGAGAGACCCAGTACTTC
NA	TRBJ2-1	NA	TRBV21-1	CASSTRLAGGPRTEQFF	TGTGCCAGCAGCACCAGACTAGCGGGGGGGCCAAGAACTGAGCAGTTCTTC
NA	TRBJ1-1	many	TRBV29-1	CSVMGLTGIEEAFF	TGCAGCGTTATGGGCCTCACAGGGATTGAAGAAGCTTTCTTT
TRBD2	TRBJ2-2	many	TRBV20-1	CSARDPALADTGELFF	TGCAGTGCTAGAGATCCCGCCCTAGCGGACACCGGGGAGCTGTTTTTT
NA	TRBJ2-1	few	TRBV7-9	CASSSPGSDNEQFF	TGTGCCAGCAGTTCTCCGGGGAGCGACAATGAGCAGTTCTTC
TRBD2	TRBJ2-3	few	TRBV20-1	CSARSARSGGTLDTQYF	TGCAGTGCTAGGTCGGCTCGTAGCGGGGGGACCTTAGATACGCAGTATTTT
TRBD1	TRBJ2-7	NA	TRBV12-3/TRBV12-4	CASSPFSTGNEQYF	TGTGCCAGCAGTCCCTTCTCGACAGGGAACGAGCAGTACTTC
TRBD1	TRBJ2-2	NA	TRBV5-1	CASSGAGTGVTGELFF	TGCGCCAGCAGCGGCGCCGGGACAGGGGTAACCGGGGAGCTGTTTTTT
TRBD1	TRBJ1-5	NA	TRBV20-1	CSATRQGGIWQPEHF	TGCAGTGCTACGCGACAGGGGGGTATATGGCAGCCCGAGCATTTT
TRBD1	TRBJ2-5	many	TRBV12-3/TRBV12-4	CASRTGVVETQYF	TGTGCCAGCCGAACAGGGGTTGTGGAGACCCAGTACTTC
TRBD1	TRBJ2-3	NA	TRBV28	CASSSYGDRGSTDTQYF	TGTGCCAGCAGTTCCTACGGGGACAGGGGTAGCACAGATACGCAGTATTTT
TRBD1	TRBJ2-2	NA	TRBV20-1	CSASRDRGLTGELFF	TGCAGTGCTAGTCGGGACAGGGGGCTCACCGGGGAGCTGTTTTTT
NA	TRBJ1-5	NA	TRBV7-9	CATGTQPQHF	TGTGCCACGGGGACACAGCCCCAGCATTTT
TRBD1	TRBJ2-3	NA	TRBV5-1	CASSLRTGAEDTQYF	TGCGCCAGCAGCCTCCGGACAGGGGCAGAAGATACGCAGTATTTT
TRBD2	TRBJ2-3	many	TRBV20-1	CSARDPERGTGDTQYF	TGCAGTGCTAGAGATCCCGAGCGGGGGACGGGAGATACGCAGTATTTT
NA	TRBJ2-3	few	TRBV5-1	CASSFLDGVTADTQYF	TGCGCCAGCAGCTTCTTGGATGGGGTTACGGCGGATACGCAGTATTTT
TRBD1	TRBJ2-3	many	TRBV6-4	CASSHLAAGTGSRENTQYF	TGTGCCAGCAGTCACCTCGCCGCCGGGACAGGGAGTAGGGAGAATACGCAGTATTTT
TRBD1	TRBJ1-5	few	TRBV20-1	CSAPTGEGNQPQHF	TGCAGTGCCCCGACAGGGGAAGGGAATCAGCCCCAGCATTTT
TRBD1	TRBJ2-1	few	TRBV20-1	CSARRRGTGRNEQFF	TGCAGTGCTCGCCGTAGGGGGACAGGGAGGAATGAGCAGTTCTTC
TRBD1	TRBJ1-4	few	TRBV25-1	CASSSRGGMAEKLFF	TGTGCCAGCAGTTCCCGAGGGGGCATGGCCGAAAAACTGTTTTTT
NA	TRBJ2-7	many	TRBV12-3/TRBV12-4	CASSFSQGRQYF	TGTGCCAGCAGTTTTAGTCAGGGTCGGCAGTACTTC
NA	TRBJ2-7	many	TRBV29-1	CSVGEQGYEQYF	TGCAGCGTTGGAGAACAGGGTTACGAGCAGTACTTC
NA	TRBJ2-1	NA	TRBV7-3	CASSSGSLYNEQFF	TGTGCCAGCAGCTCAGGGTCCCTCTACAATGAGCAGTTCTTC
TRBD2	TRBJ2-2	NA	TRBV20-1	CSATPGLTTGELFF	TGCAGTGCAACACCGGGACTAACCACCGGGGAGCTGTTTTTT
NA	TRBJ2-5	few	TRBV29-1	CSVEGRTQETQYF	TGCAGCGTTGAGGGACGGACCCAAGAGACCCAGTACTTC
NA	TRBJ2-6	many	TRBV5-1	CASSYSPSGANVLTF	TGCGCCAGCAGCTACTCACCATCTGGGGCCAACGTCCTGACTTTC
TRBD2	TRBJ2-1	NA	TRBV13	CASSTPTSKSYNEQFF	TGTGCCAGCAGCACGCCGACTAGCAAATCCTACAATGAGCAGTTCTTC
NA	TRBJ1-1	many	TRBV29-1	CSVEGGVGAFF	TGCAGCGTTGAGGGCGGGGTGGGAGCTTTCTTT
NA	TRBJ1-1	NA	TRBV11-2	CASSFRLERRNTEAFF	TGTGCCAGCAGCTTCCGACTTGAACGGAGGAACACTGAAGCTTTCTTT
NA	TRBJ1-5	NA	TRBV12-3/TRBV12-4	CASSLIGAQPQHF	TGTGCCAGCAGTTTAATCGGGGCTCAGCCCCAGCATTTT
NA	TRBJ1-1	many	TRBV29-1	CSVEGGPYTEAFF	TGCAGCGTTGAGGGGGGCCCCTACACTGAAGCTTTCTTT
TRBD1	TRBJ2-7	few	TRBV12-3/TRBV12-4	CASSLMGTASEQYF	TGTGCCAGCAGTTTAATGGGGACAGCTTCCGAGCAGTACTTC
NA	TRBJ2-3	many	TRBV20-1	CSAFQGRDTDTQYF	TGCAGTGCCTTCCAGGGGAGGGACACAGATACGCAGTATTTT
NA	TRBJ1-1	few	TRBV7-9	CASSLAEGGGNTEAFF	TGTGCCAGCAGCTTAGCAGAGGGAGGAGGGAACACTGAAGCTTTCTTT
NA	TRBJ2-6	many	TRBV6-2/TRBV6-3	CASSERDSGANVLTF	TGTGCCAGCAGTGAGAGGGACTCTGGGGCCAACGTCCTGACTTTC
NA	TRBJ2-2	many	TRBV20-1	CSARTGPEWTGELFF	TGCAGTGCTAGAACAGGCCCAGAATGGACCGGGGAGCTGTTTTTT
NA	TRBJ1-2	many	TRBV29-1	CSVGQNNGYTF	TGCAGCGTTGGGCAGAACAATGGCTACACCTTC
NA	TRBJ2-4	many	TRBV13	CASSLGGTPSIQYF	TGTGCCAGCAGCTTAGGCGGGACACCTTCCATTCAGTACTTC
NA	TRBJ2-3	NA	TRBV5-1	CASSRIGGVPTDTQYF	TGCGCCAGCAGCCGAATAGGAGGCGTCCCCACAGATACGCAGTATTTT
TRBD2	TRBJ2-1	many	TRBV20-1	CSARDLAGGPVEQFF	TGCAGTGCTAGAGACCTAGCGGGGGGGCCGGTTGAGCAGTTCTTC
TRBD1	TRBJ1-2	many	TRBV20-1	CSARRQGHGYTF	TGCAGTGCTAGACGACAGGGTCATGGCTACACCTTC
TRBD1	TRBJ1-5	many	TRBV9	CASSQGAKNQPQHF	TGTGCCAGCAGTCAGGGGGCCAAGAATCAGCCCCAGCATTTT
TRBD1	TRBJ2-2	NA	TRBV24-1	CATSDWTGMTGELFF	TGTGCCACCAGTGATTGGACAGGGATGACCGGGGAGCTGTTTTTT
TRBD1	TRBJ2-1	many	TRBV20-1	CSARARPGTETMQWQFF	TGCAGTGCTAGAGCCAGACCCGGGACAGAGACAATGCAGTGGCAGTTCTTC
TRBD1	TRBJ2-7	NA	TRBV24-1	CATSEGGQATYEQYF	TGTGCCACCAGTGAAGGAGGACAGGCGACCTACGAGCAGTACTTC
NA	TRBJ2-4	few	TRBV9	CASSASGRNIQYF	TGTGCCAGCAGCGCGAGTGGACGGAACATTCAGTACTTC
TRBD1	TRBJ1-1	many	TRBV29-1	CSADRGEAFF	TGCAGCGCTGACAGGGGTGAAGCTTTCTTT
TRBD1	TRBJ2-5	few	TRBV4-2	CASSHVDRLETQYF	TGTGCCAGCAGCCACGTGGACAGGCTTGAGACCCAGTACTTC
NA	TRBJ1-1	many	TRBV7-2	CASSPRISQHTEAFF	TGTGCCAGCAGCCCCCGAATAAGTCAGCACACTGAAGCTTTCTTT
TRBD1	TRBJ2-1	many	TRBV5-5	CASRAGGITYNEQFF	TGTGCCAGCAGGGCAGGGGGCATAACCTACAATGAGCAGTTCTTC
NA	TRBJ2-2	few	TRBV11-3	CASSSTGGLYTGELFF	TGTGCCAGCAGCTCCACGGGGGGCCTGTACACCGGGGAGCTGTTTTTT
NA	TRBJ1-1	few	TRBV27	CASSPWTNLNTEAFF	TGTGCCAGCAGTCCTTGGACTAATTTGAACACTGAAGCTTTCTTT
TRBD2	TRBJ2-3	many	TRBV5-1	CASSLVAGEGDTQYF	TGCGCCAGCAGCTTGGTTGCGGGGGAGGGCGATACGCAGTATTTT
TRBD2	TRBJ2-2	many	TRBV6-5	CASSYSSAGGPAGELFF	TGTGCCAGCAGTTACTCGTCGGCGGGGGGGCCTGCCGGGGAGCTGTTTTTT
NA	TRBJ2-5	many	TRBV6-5	CASSSWGGAVETQYF	TGTGCCAGCAGCTCATGGGGGGGGGCCGTAGAGACCCAGTACTTC
NA	TRBJ2-2	few	TRBV5-5	CASSRIGGQNTGELFF	TGTGCCAGCAGTAGAATCGGGGGCCAGAACACCGGGGAGCTGTTTTTT
TRBD1	TRBJ1-5	NA	TRBV7-2	CASSLVSGGGLQPQHF	TGTGCCAGCAGCTTAGTGAGCGGAGGGGGCCTTCAGCCCCAGCATTTT
TRBD1	TRBJ1-2	few	TRBV20-1	CSAGTTGYGYTF	TGCAGTGCTGGAACGACAGGGTATGGCTACACCTTC
TRBD1	TRBJ2-5	few	TRBV7-2	CASSIVSTGEETQYF	TGTGCCAGCAGCATAGTATCGACAGGGGAAGAGACCCAGTACTTC